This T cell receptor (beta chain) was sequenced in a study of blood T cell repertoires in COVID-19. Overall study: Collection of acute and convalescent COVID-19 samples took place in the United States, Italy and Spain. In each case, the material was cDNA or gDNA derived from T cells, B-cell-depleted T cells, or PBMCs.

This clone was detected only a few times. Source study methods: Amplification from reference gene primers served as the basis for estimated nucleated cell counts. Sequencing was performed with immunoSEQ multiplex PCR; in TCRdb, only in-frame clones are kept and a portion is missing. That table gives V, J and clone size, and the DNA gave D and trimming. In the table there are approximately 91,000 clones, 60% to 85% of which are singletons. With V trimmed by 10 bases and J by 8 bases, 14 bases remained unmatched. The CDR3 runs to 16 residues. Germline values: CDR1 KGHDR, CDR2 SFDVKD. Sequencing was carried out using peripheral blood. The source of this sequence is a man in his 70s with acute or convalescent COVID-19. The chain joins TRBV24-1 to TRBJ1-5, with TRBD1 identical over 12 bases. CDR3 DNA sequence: TGTGCCACGCGTGCCGGGACAGGGGGCATTAGCGAGCCCCAGCATTTT. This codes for CATRAGTGGISEPQHF.